Listed here is a single TCR beta chain. In this CDR3 the conserved last residue, phenylalanine or tryptophan, is missing, so a read error is likely. This sample is part of a study of T cells in Graves' hyperthyroidism and ophthalmopathy. With 0 bases clipped from V and 8 bases from J, the junction kept 24 bases outside the gene matches. The CDR3 has 22 residues. The germline gives CDR1 KGHDR, CDR2 SFDVKD. Researchers took RNA transcripts and amplified the TCR beta CDR3 regions from them. Researchers ran a first-round RT-PCR on the TCR CDR3 using the HTBI primer set. TCRdb used MiXCR to reprocess the multiplex PCR reads, holding one entry per CDR3 protein. The table includes a few hundred thousand distinct CDR3 sequences, less than 25% detected once. Graves' hyperthyroidism was deemed stable absent ophthalmopathy progression within 18 months.

The chain joins TRBV24-1 to TRBJ1-5; 10 nucleotides line up with TRBD1. The receptor was isolated from a man younger than 35 with Graves' hyperthyroidism. Sequenced input: blood. CDR3 DNA: TGTGCCACCAGTGATTTGCAAATCTCAAACCAGCCGGGACAGGGGTCCCCGGAGCCCCAGCATTTG. It translates to CATSDLQISNQPGQGSPEPQHL.